The present T cell receptor beta chain was sequenced within a study of T cell clonotyping in hematopoietic cell transplantation. Study-level points and caveats: CD4 and CD8 repertoire contributions could not be separated without sorting.

On this clone itself: What it recognizes is unknown.

Assay used: immunoSEQ multiplex PCR; TCRdb lists only in-frame clones, some missing. The sample has around 37,000 clones; 95% are singletons. CDR3 length equals 15 residues. The germline CDR1 and CDR2 sequences are LNHDA and SQIVND (reference sequence). V lost 6 bases and J 7 bases, leaving 16 bases between the germline ends. The chain carries TRBV19 and TRBJ1-6; a possible D gene is TRBD1 (6 bases). The specimen sequenced was peripheral blood mononuclear cells. This sequence originates from a man aged 30 to 39 in good health. Some clones in this sample may be carry-over from other donors' samples. DNA of the CDR3: TGTGCCAGTAGCGACAGGACAGTCGTGAATTCACCCCTCCACTTT. Amino acid sequence: CASSDRTVVNSPLHF.